A single sample gave rise to the 31 T cell receptor beta chains below, sequenced in a study of cytomegalovirus exposure and HLA in healthy donors. The study ran its PCR with 60 Vbeta and 13 Jbeta primers. Some clones are missing from TCRdb's copy, which holds only in-frame ones; the method was immunoSEQ multiplex PCR. The data contain approximately 160,000 clones, about 80% of them seen just once; the ten biggest clones take up roughly 10%. The sample was PBMCs. The source is a man between 18 and 29 years old in good health and CMV-seropositive.

This clone is a singleton in its sample. This chain joins TRBV6-5 and TRBJ1-2; 8 nucleotides agree with TRBD1. The CDR3 covers 16 residues. The ends lost 0 bases at V and 3 bases at J; junction bases unmatched: 6. CDR1 MNHEY and CDR2 SVGAGI come from the germline V gene. CDR3 nucleotides: TGTGCCAGCAGTTACTCGGGACAGGCGGGGGACTATGGCTACACCTTC. Its protein is CASSYSGQAGDYGYTF.

This clone has just one count. The rearrangement links TRBV7-9 to TRBJ2-2; possibly TRBD2 for D (6 bases). V was shortened by 1 base and J by 5 bases, with 11 bases between the two germline ends. The CDR3 is 15 residues long. Looked up from germline, CDR1 is SEHNR and CDR2 is FQNEAQ (reference sequence). The CDR3 DNA reads TGTGCCAGCAGCTTAGTACGGGAGATAACCGGGGAGCTGTTTTTT. It translates to CASSLVREITGELFF.

V gene TRBV7-9 combines with J gene TRBJ1-5; D not certain. The CDR3 consists of 13 residues. Germline lookup yields CDR1 SEHNR and CDR2 FQNEAQ (reference sequence). Trimming stripped 5 bases from V and 4 bases from J, with 9 bases between. CDR3 loop: CASSAGVNQPQHF. The CDR3 nucleotides read TGTGCCAGCAGCGCCGGGGTTAATCAGCCCCAGCATTTT.

This rearrangement joins TRBV28 to TRBJ1-5, with a tentative D call TRBD1 (6 bases). The CDR3 consists of 14 residues. Between the trimmed V and J ends, which lost 6 bases and 7 bases, there was a span of 16 bases. From germline, CDR1 is MDHEN and CDR2 SYDVKM. The chain's CDR3 is CASRSTGRGQPQHF. CDR3 coding DNA: TGTGCCAGCAGGTCGACAGGAAGGGGCCAGCCCCAGCATTTT.

The J gene is TRBJ1-1, the V gene TRBV19, with D tentatively TRBD1 (6 bases). The germline V gene encodes CDR1 LNHDA and CDR2 SQIVND (reference sequence). Trimming pared 6 bases from V and 6 bases from J, leaving 11 bases between. The CDR3 contains 12 residues. CDR3 nucleotide sequence: TGTGCCAGTAGCCCAGGGGTCGCTGAAGCTTTCTTT. It is translated as CASSPGVAEAFF.

This clone is medium-sized (0.01 to 0.1%) within its sample. The chain employs TRBV7-9 and TRBJ1-3; D is ambiguous. The CDR3 runs to 16 residues. The germline V gene encodes CDR1 SEHNR and CDR2 FQNEAQ (reference sequence). Trimming took off 6 bases at V and 0 bases at J, with 15 bases between the two ends. The CDR3 nucleotides are TGTGCCAGCAGTACCCTTGAAGTCTACTCTGGAAACACCATATATTTT. This gives the protein CASSTLEVYSGNTIYF.

The chain is built from TRBV6-5 and TRBJ2-7; 7 positions match TRBD2. The CDR3 totals 15 residues. CDR1 is MNHEY, CDR2 SVGAGI, per germline. V shed 2 bases and J 1 base; nucleotides not matched to a gene: 5. The CDR3 nucleotides read TGTGCCAGCAGTTACGGCGGGGGTGATTCCTACGAGCAGTACTTC. Translated: CASSYGGGDSYEQYF.

V gene TRBV28 combines with J gene TRBJ2-7; TRBD1 matches 10 bases. The V gene end was trimmed by 2 bases and the J gene end by 8 bases; junction bases not matched to a gene: 6. The CDR3 consists of 14 residues. Looked up from germline, CDR1 is MDHEN and CDR2 is SYDVKM. The CDR3 DNA follows: TGTGCCAGCAGTTTAGGGACAGGGGTGGGAAAGCAGTACTTC. As protein: CASSLGTGVGKQYF.

This sequence joins TRBV10-3 and TRBJ1-2; 7 bases match TRBD1. This CDR3 is 16 amino acids long. Trimming at V came to 9 bases and at J to 0 bases, leaving 13 bases not matched to a gene. The germline CDR1 and CDR2 sequences are ENHRY and SYGVKD. The chain's CDR3 is CAIQSDVGTANYGYTF. CDR3 bases: TGTGCCATTCAAAGCGACGTCGGGACAGCTAACTATGGCTACACCTTC.

This clone was observed a few times. The genes are TRBV6-4 and TRBJ2-1; D possibly corresponds to TRBD1 (5 bases). The CDR3 totals 13 residues. Germline V CDR1 and CDR2: MRHNA, SNTAGT. V lost 6 bases to trimming and J lost 1 base, with 7 bases between them. This chain's CDR3 is CASSQGSYNEQFF. CDR3 in DNA: TGTGCCAGCAGCCAGGGATCCTACAATGAGCAGTTCTTC.

The gene calls are TRBV10-3 and TRBJ2-5; D is unclear. The J call may not be correct, given that the DNA end is closer to TRBJ2-7. The germline CDR1 and CDR2 sequences are ENHRY and SYGVKD. There are 12 residues in the CDR3. The CDR3 is CAISGNSYEQYF. The CDR3 nucleotides are TGTGCCATCAGTGGCAACTCCTACGAGCAGTACTTC.

The chain carries TRBV5-1 and TRBJ2-7; 8 bases align to TRBD1. CDR1 is SGHRS, CDR2 YFSETQ, per germline. CDR3 length: 14 residues. V trimming: 4 bases; J trimming: 3 bases; junction bases outside the gene matches: 6. CDR3 nucleotide sequence: TGCGCCAGCAGCGCGGGACAGGTAGTCTACGAGCAGTACTTC. Amino acids: CASSAGQVVYEQYF. The whole variable domain, remainder taken from reference TRBV5-1 and TRBJ2-7, is KAGVTQTPRYLIKTRGQQVTLSCSPISGHRSVSWYQQTPGQGLQFLFEYFSETQRNKGNFPGRFSGRQFSNSRSEMNVSTLELGDSALYLCASSAGQVVYEQYFGPGTRLTVT.

The J gene is TRBJ1-2, the V gene TRBV7-9; D possibly corresponds to TRBD1 (6 bases). Trimming stripped 3 bases from V and 0 bases from J, with 17 bases between. Per the germline V gene, CDR1 is SEHNR and CDR2 is FQNEAQ (reference sequence). This CDR3 region has 17 residues. The CDR3 DNA reads TGTGCCAGCAGCTTTGGGGGGGGCGTCTACGCTAACTATGGCTACACCTTC. Protein: CASSFGGGVYANYGYTF.

The V and J genes are TRBV5-6 and TRBJ2-1; the match to TRBD2 covers 7 bases. This CDR3 is built from 16 residues. Germline V lookup: CDR1 SGHDT, CDR2 YYEEEE. V was pared by 4 bases and J by 0 bases, with 7 bases of the junction left unmatched. CDR3 DNA sequence: TGTGCCAGCAGCGGATCAGCGGGAAGCTCCTACAATGAGCAGTTCTTC. Protein product: CASSGSAGSSYNEQFF.

This chain connects TRBV30 to TRBJ2-6, with D possibly TRBD2 on 5 matching bases. This CDR3 is built from 15 residues. The germline V gene has CDR1 GTSNPN and CDR2 SVGIG (reference sequence). The V and J ends lost 0 bases and 4 bases respectively, with 10 bases between them. The chain's CDR3 is CAWSVWGAGANVLTF. CDR3 bases: TGTGCCTGGAGTGTATGGGGAGCGGGGGCCAACGTCCTGACTTTC.

V gene TRBV5-1 combines with J gene TRBJ1-1; possibly TRBD1 for D (6 bases). The CDR3 runs to 14 residues. The V and J ends lost 4 bases and 5 bases respectively, with 15 bases between them. Germline V CDR1 and CDR2: SGHRS, YFSETQ. The CDR3 nucleotides are TGCGCCAGCAGCGGGACATCTCATAGGACTGAAGCTTTCTTT. It yields the protein CASSGTSHRTEAFF.

This clone was seen a few times. The chain recombines TRBV30 with TRBJ1-6; no clear D gene. Trimming left V 2 bases short and J 6 bases short, with 20 bases between. CDR1 is GTSNPN, CDR2 SVGIG, per germline (reference sequence). The CDR3 sequence is 17 residues long. This chain's CDR3 is CAWSSEVSVIFNSPLHF. CDR3 nucleotide sequence: TGTGCCTGGAGTTCTGAGGTTTCCGTTATCTTTAATTCACCCCTCCACTTT.

As regards this clone: This CDR3 fails to terminate in the conserved phenylalanine or tryptophan, so it likely reflects a read error. The chain recombines TRBV5-6 with TRBJ1-6; 11 nucleotides line up with TRBD1. The CDR3 length is 16 residues. V was clipped by 1 base and J by 10 bases; unmatched bases: 7. The germline gives CDR1 SGHDT, CDR2 YYEEEE. CDR3 sequence reads: CASSLRGQGVRSPLHL. The CDR3 DNA follows: TGTGCCAGCAGCTTGCGGGGACAGGGGGTAAGGTCACCCCTCCACCTT.

V and J are TRBV7-9 and TRBJ1-2; tentatively, D is TRBD1 (6 bases). Deletions cut 1 base from V and 8 bases from J, with 11 bases between. The CDR3 extends over 13 amino acids. The germline gives CDR1 SEHNR, CDR2 FQNEAQ (reference sequence). CDR3 sequence reads: CASSLGGLAGYTF. The CDR3, as DNA: TGTGCCAGCAGCTTAGGGGGGCTTGCGGGCTACACCTTC.

The chain links TRBV18 to TRBJ2-7; TRBD1 matches at 7 bases. Per germline, CDR1 KGHSH and CDR2 LQKENI. The CDR3 sequence is 15 residues long. The junction had 7 bases not matched to a gene; V was cut back by 3 bases and J by 2 bases. CDR3 in amino acids: CASSPTGEGTYEQYF. CDR3 sequence (DNA): TGTGCCAGCTCACCTACAGGGGAAGGAACCTACGAGCAGTACTTC.

The rearrangement uses TRBV30 and TRBJ1-1; D is unresolved. Trimming removed 4 bases from V and 5 bases from J, with 14 bases in between. Germline values: CDR1 GTSNPN, CDR2 SVGIG (reference sequence). The CDR3 has 13 amino acids. As DNA, the CDR3 is TGTGCCTGGACCGCGGTTAGAGGGACTGAAGCTTTCTTT. Its protein product is CAWTAVRGTEAFF.

The sample holds a few counts of this clone. This chain connects TRBV5-6 to TRBJ2-2, with a tentative D call TRBD2 (6 bases). The CDR3 consists of 16 residues. Germline CDR1 and CDR2: SGHDT and YYEEEE. Between the trimmed V and J ends, which lost 0 bases and 5 bases, there was a span of 14 bases. CDR3 DNA: TGTGCCAGCAGCTTGGTAGGGTCTGGAGGGACCGGGGAGCTGTTTTTT. It translates to CASSLVGSGGTGELFF.

This chain uses TRBV11-1 with TRBJ2-2; 8 bases match TRBD1. V shed 10 bases and J 4 bases; nucleotides not matched to a gene: 2. The CDR3 extends over 12 amino acids. Germline values: CDR1 SGHAT, CDR2 FQDESV (reference sequence). The CDR3 loop reads CATDRGTGELFF. The DNA of the CDR3 is TGTGCCACCGACAGGGGCACCGGGGAGCTGTTTTTT.

V usage is TRBV30 and J usage is TRBJ2-4; possible D gene TRBD2, 7 bases. The CDR3 is 15 amino acids. V was clipped by 8 bases and J by 0 bases, with 17 bases between them. The V gene's germline CDR1 is GTSNPN and CDR2 SVGIG (reference sequence). CDR3 sequence (DNA): TGTGCCGGGGGGGCGGGAGCCCTAGCCAAAAACATTCAGTACTTC. Translation: CAGGAGALAKNIQYF. Full variable domain (missing parts from reference TRBV30 and TRBJ2-4): SQTIHQWPATLVQPVGSPLSLECTVEGTSNPNLYWYRQAAGRGLQLLFYSVGIGQISSEVPQNLSASRPQDRQFILSSKKLLLSDSGFYLCAGGAGALAKNIQYFGAGTRLSVL.

The genes are TRBV4-2 and TRBJ2-7; possibly TRBD2 for D (5 bases). Between the trimmed V and J ends, which lost 4 bases and 6 bases, there was a span of 22 bases. CDR3 length: 16 amino acids. CDR1 is LGHNA and CDR2 is YNFKEQ in the germline V gene. CDR3 nucleotide sequence: TGTGCCAGCAGCCCTCGAAGCGGAGGAGTATTCTTCGAGCAGTACTTC. Protein product: CASSPRSGGVFFEQYF.

The genes are TRBV27 and TRBJ1-1; perhaps TRBD1 as D (5 bases). V gave up 2 bases and J gave up 0 bases, with 7 bases separating them. Germline V gives CDR1 MNHEY, CDR2 SMNVEV (reference sequence). This CDR3 has 14 amino acids. CDR3 coding DNA: TGTGCCAGCAGTTTACAGGGCTTGAACACTGAAGCTTTCTTT. Its translation is CASSLQGLNTEAFF.

This chain uses TRBV2 with TRBJ2-3; a weak D match, TRBD1 (6 bases). The ends were cut back, 4 bases at V and 1 base at J, with 15 bases in the middle. The CDR3 has 16 residues. Germline CDR1 reads SNHLY; CDR2 reads FYNNEI. CDR3 loop: CASSGTTGFGTDTQYF. DNA of the CDR3: TGTGCCAGCAGTGGCACAACAGGGTTTGGCACAGATACGCAGTATTTT.

In this sample, this clone turned up a few times. This chain links TRBV20-1 with TRBJ2-4; weak D call: TRBD1 (5 bases). There are 10 residues in the CDR3. V lost 6 bases to trimming and J lost 8 bases, with 8 bases between them. Germline V gene lookup returns CDR1 DFQATT and CDR2 SNEGSKA (reference sequence). The chain's CDR3 is CSAVGDIQYF. In DNA form, the CDR3 reads TGCAGTGCCGTAGGGGACATTCAGTACTTC.

A few counts support this clone. At one end the junction does not follow the germline gene, possibly because of a read error. At the DNA level, this CDR3 is encoded by other sequences in the same sample as well. This chain uses TRBV4-1 with TRBJ1-2; D is uncertain. This CDR3 spans 15 amino acids. Germline loops: CDR1 MGHRA, CDR2 YSYEKL. The DNA of the CDR3 is TGTGCCAGCAGCCAATTTATCTACAGCCCAGGTGGCTACACCTTC. Its translation: CASSQFIYSPGGYTF.

The genes are TRBV30 and TRBJ1-1; 8 bases match TRBD1. The germline gives CDR1 GTSNPN, CDR2 SVGIG (reference sequence). CDR3 length equals 14 residues. V trimming: 3 bases; J trimming: 1 base; junction bases outside the gene matches: 4. CDR3 nucleotide sequence: TGTGCCTGGAGGGCAGGGGGCTGGAACACTGAAGCTTTCTTT. Protein product: CAWRAGGWNTEAFF.

V usage is TRBV15 and J usage is TRBJ1-5, with D unclear. The CDR3 has 15 amino acids. Looked up from germline, CDR1 is LNHNV and CDR2 is YYDKDF (reference sequence). V lost 8 bases and J lost 4, with 18 bases in between. CDR3 nucleotides: TGTGCCACCCGAGAGTTTTCCGAACCGAATCAGCCCCAGCATTTT. Amino acid sequence: CATREFSEPNQPQHF.